The 32 T cell receptor beta chains in this list originate from one sample, sequenced in a study of Ad26.COV2.S vaccination and SARS-CoV-2 variants. Some clones are missing from TCRdb's copy, which holds only in-frame ones; the method was immunoSEQ multiplex PCR. The table shows a few hundred thousand clones, with 83% occurring only once. This sample's treatment: approximately 18 received Ad26.COV2.S at low or high dose, single or two shots; about 5 received placebo; per-sample allocation not given. Samples were taken on day 63 after the first vaccine or placebo injection. Material: peripheral blood, obtained in a trial of Ad26.COV2.S vaccine versus placebo. The origin of the receptors is a person between 18 and 60 years old who received the Ad26.COV2.S COVID-19 vaccine or a placebo.

This rearrangement joins TRBV21-1 to TRBJ1-1. TRBV21-1 is annotated as a pseudogene. The CDR3 is 11 residues long. The CDR3 spells CARGVNTEAFF. For the CDR3, the DNA is TGTGCCCGTGGAGTGAACACTGAAGCTTTCTTT.

In DNA, the CDR3 is TGCGCCAGCAGCCAAGTAGGGCCCTCCCTCTATGGCTACACCTTC. Its translation is CASSQVGPSLYGYTF. This chain uses TRBV4-1 with TRBJ1-2; the D is unclear. Germline CDR1 MGHRA, CDR2 YSYEKL. Trimming took off 1 base at V and 4 bases at J, with 13 bases between the two ends. CDR3 size: 15 residues.

The chain has TRBV7-8 and TRBJ2-3, with TRBD2 identical over 8 bases. Germline trimming cut 7 bases from V and 7 bases from J; bases unmatched to any gene: 13. The CDR3 runs to 15 residues. CDR1 is SGHVS and CDR2 is FQNEAQ in the germline V gene. CDR3 coding DNA: TGTGCCAGCATCCTCCAGCCCGGGGGGGCAAATACGCAGTATTTT. Residues: CASILQPGGANTQYF.

The rearrangement links TRBV6-2 or TRBV6-3 to TRBJ1-6, with unresolved D. V lost 6 bases and J lost 10, with 22 bases in between. This CDR3 is 16 amino acids long. In germline, CDR1 is MNHEY, CDR2 SVGEGT. The CDR3 DNA is TGTGCCAGCAGCCAGCCTAAGGCCAGGACGGCCTCACCCCTCCACTTT. This gives the protein CASSQPKARTASPLHF.

This clone has just one count. Other DNA sequences in the sample encode the same CDR3. This rearrangement joins TRBV7-9 to TRBJ1-1; 7 bases match TRBD1. V shed 5 bases and J 5 bases; nucleotides not matched to a gene: 5. Per the germline V gene, CDR1 is SEHNR and CDR2 is FQNEAQ (reference sequence). This CDR3 has 13 residues. The CDR3 protein is CASSPQGGTEAFF. The CDR3 DNA follows: TGTGCCAGCAGCCCCCAGGGGGGTACTGAAGCTTTCTTT.

CDR3 in amino acids: CATQEGGDEQFF. CDR3 coding DNA: TGTGCCACCCAAGAGGGCGGGGATGAGCAGTTCTTC. J is TRBJ2-1 and V is TRBV24-1, with D possibly TRBD2 on 6 matching bases. Trimming pared 9 bases from V and 8 bases from J, leaving 13 bases between. Germline V gene sequence: CDR1 KGHDR, CDR2 SFDVKD. This CDR3 is 12 amino acids long.

The chain employs TRBV7-9 and TRBJ2-7; D is unclear. The CDR3 spans 12 residues. The germline CDR1 and CDR2 sequences are SEHNR and FQNEAQ (reference sequence). Trimming shortened V by 3 bases and J by 7 bases, and 10 bases separated the two germline ends. The CDR3 protein is CASSFGEGEQYF. For the CDR3, the DNA is TGTGCCAGCAGCTTTGGCGAAGGGGAGCAGTACTTC.

The chain carries TRBV3-1 (or the pseudogene TRBV3-2) and TRBJ2-4, with a tentative D call TRBD2 (6 bases). This CDR3 comprises 16 residues. V gave up 0 bases and J gave up 9 bases, with 18 bases separating them. Germline V gene sequence: CDR1 LGHDT, CDR2 YNNKEL (reference sequence). The CDR3 DNA sequence: TGTGCCAGCAGCCAAGAGGTTGAAACTAGCCAGGGCATTCAGTACTTC. Protein: CASSQEVETSQGIQYF.

V usage is TRBV9 and J usage is TRBJ2-5; 11 positions match TRBD2. Trimming cost V 1 base and J 5 bases; bases outside gene matches: 1. The CDR3 contains 14 residues. Germline CDR1 SGDLS, CDR2 YYNGEE. DNA for the CDR3: TGTGCCAGCAGCGTACCTAGCGGGGGGGAGACCCAGTACTTC. This translates into CASSVPSGGETQYF. Full variable domain (remainder filled in from reference TRBV9 and TRBJ2-5): DSGVTQTPKHLITATGQRVTLRCSPRSGDLSVYWYQQSLDQGLQFLIQYYNGEERAKGNILERFSAQQFPDLHSELNLSSLELGDSALYFCASSVPSGGETQYFGPGTRLLVL.

This clone occurred once. The J gene is TRBJ1-5, the V gene TRBV6-2 or TRBV6-3; perhaps TRBD1 as D (5 bases). Trimming took 2 bases from V and 5 from J, leaving 13 bases between them. This CDR3 has 15 amino acids. Per germline, CDR1 MNHEY and CDR2 SVGEGT. CDR3 loop: CASSYQGRKDQPQHF. CDR3 DNA: TGTGCCAGCAGTTACCAGGGAAGGAAGGATCAGCCCCAGCATTTT.

The chain uses TRBV2 and TRBJ2-7; 8 bases align to TRBD2. This CDR3 comprises 13 residues. CDR1 SNHLY and CDR2 FYNNEI come from the germline V gene. Unmatched junction bases numbered 4, after V lost 7 bases and J lost 2 bases. CDR3 nucleotide sequence: TGTGCCAGCAAACTAGCGGAGCCCTACGAGCAGTACTTC. Translating it yields CASKLAEPYEQYF. Variable domain in full (rest from reference TRBV2 and TRBJ2-7): EPEVTQTPSHQVTQMGQEVILRCVPISNHLYFYWYRQILGQKVEFLVSFYNNEISEKSEIFDDQFSVERPDGSNFTLKIRSTKLEDSAMYFCASKLAEPYEQYFGPGTRLTVT.

This clone was seen a few times. V usage is TRBV4-3 and J usage is TRBJ2-4, with 13 bases identical to TRBD2. Per the germline V gene, CDR1 is LGHNA and CDR2 is YSLEER. J lost 0 bases, V lost 0 bases, and 5 bases had no gene match. The CDR3 totals 19 residues. Written as DNA, the CDR3 is TGCGCCAGCAGCCAAGATGGACTAGCGGGGGTGCTAGCCAAAAACATTCAGTACTTC. Amino acid sequence: CASSQDGLAGVLAKNIQYF.

V usage is TRBV19 and J usage is TRBJ2-7, with D tentatively TRBD1 (5 bases). Trimming took 8 bases from V and 3 from J, leaving 14 bases between them. The length of the CDR3 is 13 residues. Per the germline V gene, CDR1 is LNHDA and CDR2 is SQIVND (reference sequence). CDR3 sequence reads: CASSSRQGYEQYF. CDR3 nucleotide sequence: TGTGCCAGTTCTTCACGGCAGGGCTACGAGCAGTACTTC.

Worth noting for this clone: At one end the junction does not follow the germline gene, possibly because of a read error. The chain is built from TRBV29-1 and TRBJ2-3; no definite D call. Germline assignment: CDR1 SQVTM and CDR2 ANQGSEA. This CDR3 region has 12 residues. CDR3 bases: TGCAGCGGTGAAGGTCGGGCAGATACGCAGTATTTT. This gives the protein CSGEGRADTQYF.

This chain joins TRBV11-2 and TRBJ1-2; TRBD1 matches at 9 bases. The trim removed 6 bases at V and 8 bases at J, leaving 7 bases unmatched. The CDR3 runs to 13 residues. In germline, CDR1 is SGHAT, CDR2 FQNNGV. The CDR3 coding sequence is TGTGCCAGCAGTTCACAGGGGGCAGGCGGCTACACCTTC. This sequence encodes CASSSQGAGGYTF.

CDR3 residues: CASSFAGQPQHF. The CDR3, as DNA: TGTGCCAGCAGTTTTGCGGGGCAGCCCCAGCATTTT. This chain uses TRBV27 with TRBJ1-5; D gene uncertain. V was clipped by 3 bases and J by 7 bases, with 7 bases between them. In germline, CDR1 is MNHEY, CDR2 SMNVEV (reference sequence). This CDR3 spans 12 amino acids.

This clone was found a few times. J is TRBJ1-2 and V is TRBV7-9; 7 nucleotides match TRBD1. The length of the CDR3 is 15 residues. V dropped 4 bases and J dropped 0; count of bases not matched to a gene: 5. CDR1 is SEHNR and CDR2 is FQNEAQ in the germline V gene (reference sequence). The CDR3 region is CASSSDRAANYGYTF. CDR3 DNA sequence: TGTGCCAGCAGCTCTGACAGGGCGGCTAACTATGGCTACACCTTC. The full variable domain, completed using reference TRBV7-9 and TRBJ1-2, is DTGVSQNPRHKITKRGQNVTFRCDPISEHNRLYWYRQTLGQGPEFLTYFQNEAQLEKSRLLSDRFSAERPKGSFSTLEIQRTEQGDSAMYLCASSSDRAANYGYTFGSGTRLTVV.

V and J are TRBV4-1 and TRBJ2-3; possible D gene TRBD2, 6 bases. The CDR3 contains 18 residues. The germline V and J ends were trimmed by 1 base and 2 bases, with 19 bases remaining between them. CDR1 is MGHRA and CDR2 is YSYEKL in the germline V gene. This chain's CDR3 is CASSQVVNRGTSTDTQYF. CDR3 coding DNA: TGCGCCAGCAGCCAAGTGGTGAATCGCGGGACTTCCACAGATACGCAGTATTTT.

The rearrangement links TRBV12-5 to TRBJ1-2; TRBD1 aligns across 7 bases. CDR1 LGHNT and CDR2 FRNRAP come from the germline V gene. Trimming cost V 5 bases and J 4 bases; bases outside gene matches: 7. The CDR3 is 14 residues long. The CDR3 sequence: CASGGWDRSYGYTF. The DNA for the CDR3 is TGTGCTAGTGGTGGATGGGACAGAAGCTATGGCTACACCTTC.

CDR3 bases: TGTGCCAGCAGCCTGCTGACTGGGGCAAATCAGCCCCAGCATTTT. The encoded protein is CASSLLTGANQPQHF. This chain joins TRBV11-2 and TRBJ1-5; D may be TRBD1 (5 bases). V was shortened by 5 bases and J by 4 bases, with 15 bases between the two germline ends. Germline lookup yields CDR1 SGHAT and CDR2 FQNNGV. The CDR3 is 15 amino acids.

This rearrangement joins TRBV5-1 to TRBJ2-1, with 13 nucleotides matching TRBD2. The ends lost 1 base at V and 7 bases at J; junction bases unmatched: 5. Germline V CDR1 and CDR2: SGHRS, YFSETQ. This CDR3 contains 16 residues. This CDR3 is CASSLTSGGAQNEQFF. CDR3 in DNA: TGCGCCAGCAGCTTGACTAGCGGGGGGGCCCAAAATGAGCAGTTCTTC. Full variable domain (outside the CDR3, taken from reference TRBV5-1 and TRBJ2-1): KAGVTQTPRYLIKTRGQQVTLSCSPISGHRSVSWYQQTPGQGLQFLFEYFSETQRNKGNFPGRFSGRQFSNSRSEMNVSTLELGDSALYLCASSLTSGGAQNEQFFGPGTRLTVL.

CDR3 in amino acids: CASSYGAGGSSEQYF. CDR3 DNA sequence: TGTGCCAGCAGTTACGGGGCGGGGGGCTCTAGCGAGCAGTACTTC. The chain uses TRBV6-5 and TRBJ2-7; 8 bases align to TRBD2. Germline CDR1 and CDR2: MNHEY and SVGAGI. The trim removed 2 bases at V and 6 bases at J, leaving 9 bases unmatched. CDR3 length: 15 amino acids.

V usage is TRBV5-6 and J usage is TRBJ2-3; D is unclear. The CDR3 loop spans 13 amino acids. CDR1 is SGHDT, CDR2 YYEEEE, per germline. V lost 0 bases and J 7 bases, leaving 9 bases between the germline ends. The CDR3 sequence: CASSLELANTQYF. As DNA, the CDR3 is TGTGCCAGCAGCTTGGAACTTGCGAATACGCAGTATTTT. The full variable domain, rest sourced from reference TRBV5-6 and TRBJ2-3, is DAGVTQSPTHLIKTRGQQVTLRCSPKSGHDTVSWYQQALGQGPQFIFQYYEEEERQRGNFPDRFSGHQFPNYSSELNVNALLLGDSALYLCASSLELANTQYFGPGTRLTVL.

This chain uses TRBV18 with TRBJ2-2; TRBD2 aligns across 15 bases. The germline V gene encodes CDR1 KGHSH and CDR2 LQKENI. The J segment lost 0 bases and the V segment lost 5 bases, leaving 7 bases of the junction unmatched. This CDR3 region has 19 residues. The CDR3 is CASSFGLAGGRANTGELFF. Written as DNA, the CDR3 is TGTGCCAGCTCATTTGGACTAGCGGGGGGGCGAGCGAACACCGGGGAGCTGTTTTTT.

This chain uses TRBV6-5 with TRBJ1-2, with a weak D call TRBD1 (6 bases). Germline V gene lookup returns CDR1 MNHEY and CDR2 SVGAGI. V lost 2 bases, J lost 8 bases, and 15 bases lay in between. This CDR3 is 14 amino acids long. CDR3 loop: CASSYDTGQRGYTF. The CDR3 DNA sequence: TGTGCCAGCAGTTACGACACAGGGCAGAGAGGCTACACCTTC.

The chain's CDR3 is CTSSHLRLAGGPHTGELFF. The CDR3 DNA is TGCACCAGCAGCCACCTTAGACTAGCGGGAGGGCCCCACACCGGGGAGCTGTTTTTT. The chain joins TRBV1 to TRBJ2-2; TRBD2, the D gene given by the table, was not confirmed from the DNA. TRBV1 is a pseudogene locus. The CDR3 runs 19 residues.

This clone was counted once. The chain employs TRBV6-5 and TRBJ1-1; TRBD1 aligns across 8 bases. The CDR3 consists of 15 residues. Germline lookup yields CDR1 MNHEY and CDR2 SVGAGI. Trimming took 6 bases from V and 1 from J; bases not matched to a gene: 7. CDR3 DNA: TGTGCCAGCAGCTACGACAGGGGACGGAACACTGAAGCTTTCTTT. Translating gives CASSYDRGRNTEAFF.

This clone was seen only once. This chain joins TRBV11-3 and TRBJ2-7; a weak D match, TRBD1 (5 bases). Trimming removed 0 bases from V and 4 bases from J, with 13 bases in between. The CDR3 runs to 15 residues. Germline-derived CDR1 and CDR2 are SGHNT and YENEEA. The chain's CDR3 is CASSLEPRVSYEQYF. In nucleotides, the CDR3 is TGTGCCAGCAGCTTAGAACCCAGGGTTTCGTACGAGCAGTACTTC.

The V gene is TRBV6-6, the J gene TRBJ1-2; D is uncertain. V was pared by 0 bases and J by 4 bases, with 9 bases between. The length of the CDR3 is 14 residues. Germline-derived CDR1 and CDR2 are MNHNY and SVGAGI (reference sequence). CDR3 loop: CASSYSEGVYGYTF. The CDR3 DNA reads as TGTGCCAGCAGTTACTCGGAGGGTGTCTATGGCTACACCTTC.

This chain connects TRBV9 to TRBJ1-1; TRBD1 agrees at 7 bases. V dropped 3 bases and J dropped 1; count of bases not matched to a gene: 12. Germline CDR1 is SGDLS and CDR2 is YYNGEE. This CDR3 contains 17 residues. The CDR3 sequence: CASSGGGLGQKNTEAFF. The CDR3 coding sequence is TGTGCCAGCAGCGGGGGGGGCCTGGGACAGAAGAACACTGAAGCTTTCTTT.

The CDR3 region is CASSRGTSGSLTEQFF. The CDR3, as DNA: TGTGCCAGCAGCCGGGGTACTAGCGGGAGTTTGACTGAGCAGTTCTTC. This chain joins TRBV7-7 and TRBJ2-1; 11 bases are shared with TRBD2. CDR3 length equals 16 residues. Germline assignment: CDR1 SSHAT and CDR2 FNYEAQ (reference sequence). V lost 5 bases to trimming and J lost 9 bases; unmatched junction nucleotides: 12.

This clone was detected once. This chain links TRBV9 with TRBJ2-5, with 8 bases fitting TRBD2. Unmatched junction bases numbered 2, after V lost 0 bases and J lost 1 base. Germline values: CDR1 SGDLS, CDR2 YYNGEE. The length of the CDR3 is 15 residues. The CDR3 protein is CASSVGRGGQETQYF. In DNA, the CDR3 is TGTGCCAGCAGCGTAGGCCGGGGGGGCCAAGAGACCCAGTACTTC.